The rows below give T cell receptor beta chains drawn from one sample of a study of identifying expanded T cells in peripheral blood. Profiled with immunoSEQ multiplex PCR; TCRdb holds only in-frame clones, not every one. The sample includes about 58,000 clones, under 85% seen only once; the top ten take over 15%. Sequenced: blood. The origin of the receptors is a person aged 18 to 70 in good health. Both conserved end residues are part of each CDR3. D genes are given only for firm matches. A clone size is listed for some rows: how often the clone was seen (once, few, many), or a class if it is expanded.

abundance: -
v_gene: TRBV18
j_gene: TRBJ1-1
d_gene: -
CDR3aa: CASSPSQNTEAFF
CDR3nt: TGTGCCAGCTCGCCGAGCCAGAACACTGAAGCTTTCTTT

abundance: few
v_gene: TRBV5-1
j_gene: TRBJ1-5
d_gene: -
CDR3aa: CASSPGIGSTQPQHF
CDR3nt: TGCGCCAGCAGCCCCGGAATAGGGTCTACCCAGCCCCAGCATTTT

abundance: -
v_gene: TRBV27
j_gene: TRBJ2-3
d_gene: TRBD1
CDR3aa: CASSLTGTALTDTQYF
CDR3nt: TGTGCCAGCAGCTTGACCGGGACAGCCCTCACAGATACGCAGTATTTT

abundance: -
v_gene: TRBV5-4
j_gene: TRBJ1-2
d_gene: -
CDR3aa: CASSTGDRPNYGYTF
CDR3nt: TGTGCCAGCAGCACCGGAGACCGACCTAACTATGGCTACACCTTC

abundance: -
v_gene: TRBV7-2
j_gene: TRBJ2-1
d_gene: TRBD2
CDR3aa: CASSLAGTRAEQFF
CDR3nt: TGTGCCAGCAGCTTAGCCGGGACTAGGGCTGAGCAGTTCTTC

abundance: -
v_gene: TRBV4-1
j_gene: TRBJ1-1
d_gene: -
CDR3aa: CASSQDSGTAEAFF
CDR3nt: TGCGCCAGCAGCCAAGATTCAGGGACGGCTGAAGCTTTCTTT

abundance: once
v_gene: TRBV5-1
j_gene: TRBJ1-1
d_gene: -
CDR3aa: CASSGTRGVGTEAFF
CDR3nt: TGCGCCAGCAGCGGGACCAGGGGCGTGGGCACTGAAGCTTTCTTT

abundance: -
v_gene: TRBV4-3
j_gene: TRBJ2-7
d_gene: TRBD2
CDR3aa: CASSHELAGGPSRWTYEQYF
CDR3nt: TGCGCCAGCAGCCACGAACTAGCGGGAGGGCCGAGCAGATGGACCTACGAGCAGTACTTC

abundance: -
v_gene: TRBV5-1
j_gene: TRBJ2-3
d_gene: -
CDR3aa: CASSTGTDTQYF
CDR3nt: TGCGCCAGCAGCACAGGCACAGATACGCAGTATTTT

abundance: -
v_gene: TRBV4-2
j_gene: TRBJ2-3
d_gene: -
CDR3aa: CASSLSVRESTDTQYF
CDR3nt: TGTGCCAGCAGCCTGTCCGTCAGGGAGTCCACAGATACGCAGTATTTT

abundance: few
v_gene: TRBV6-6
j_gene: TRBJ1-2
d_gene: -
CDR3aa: CASSSGEGYGYTF
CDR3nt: TGTGCCAGCAGTTCAGGGGAAGGCTATGGCTACACCTTC

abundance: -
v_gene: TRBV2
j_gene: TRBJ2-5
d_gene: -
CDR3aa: CASTPRANQETQYF
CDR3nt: TGTGCCAGCACCCCAAGGGCCAACCAAGAGACCCAGTACTTC

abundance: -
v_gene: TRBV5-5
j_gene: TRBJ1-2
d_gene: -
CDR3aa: CASSLDPQGNYGYTF
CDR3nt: TGTGCCAGCAGCTTGGACCCACAGGGTAACTATGGCTACACCTTC